These T cell receptor beta chains were read from a single sample in a study of CD8+ T cells in alopecia areata. Sequencing was performed with immunoSEQ multiplex PCR; in TCRdb, only in-frame clones are kept and a portion is missing. The repertoire consists of some 190,000 clones, with 40% to 65% occurring once and the leading ten covering roughly a tenth. Sequencing was performed on CD8+ T cells sorted from blood, taken at roughly week 52, from a patient treated with tofacitinib. These receptors were taken from a human donor with alopecia areata. Each CDR3 is given with its conserved first and last residue. The D gene is left open where the match is weak. Size is omitted from some rows. Given values are once, few, many or a class for expanded clones.

clone_size,d_call,v_call,j_call,cdr3_nt,cdr3_aa
.,TRBD1,TRBV27,TRBJ2-7,TGTGCCAGCAGTTTCGCGACAGGGAGCCCCTACGAGCAGTACTTC,CASSFATGSPYEQYF
few,.,TRBV29-1,TRBJ2-7,TGCAGCGTTGCTCAGGGCGGTAACGAGCAGTACTTC,CSVAQGGNEQYF
few,.,TRBV30,TRBJ2-1,TGTGCCTGGACTAGGAGCTCCTACAATGAGCAGTTCTTC,CAWTRSSYNEQFF
.,.,TRBV6-5,TRBJ1-1,TGTGCCAGCAGTTCCATCGGGGGGGTGGTCACTGAAGCTTTCTTT,CASSSIGGVVTEAFF
few,TRBD1,TRBV10-2,TRBJ2-5,TGCGCCAGCACTAAGACAGGGCCGGAGACCCAGTACTTC,CASTKTGPETQYF
few,.,TRBV5-1,TRBJ2-2,TGCGCCAGCAGCTTGGGTCATGCAGGAAACACCGGGGAGCTGTTTTTT,CASSLGHAGNTGELFF
.,TRBD1,TRBV19,TRBJ1-2,TGTGCCAGTTCCGGGACAGGGGGCAACTACGGCTACACCTTC,CASSGTGGNYGYTF
.,.,TRBV30,TRBJ2-2,TGTGCCTGTGGGGGCGCGTACGGGGAGCTGTTTTTT,CACGGAYGELFF
.,TRBD2,TRBV7-9,TRBJ2-5,TGTGCCAGCAGCTGGCCCATCGATTATAGCGGGGGTTTCCAAGAGACCCAGTACTTC,CASSWPIDYSGGFQETQYF
few,TRBD1,TRBV27,TRBJ2-7,TGTGCCAGCAGCCGACAGGGGGACACCTACGAGCAGTACTTC,CASSRQGDTYEQYF
once,.,TRBV11-2,TRBJ2-7,TGTGCCAGCAGCTTATTTCCATCTGCTAAACCCGGCGAGCAGTACTTC,CASSLFPSAKPGEQYF
.,.,TRBV5-4,TRBJ1-6,TGTGCCAGCAGCTTGGTTGCCTCACCCCTCCACTTT,CASSLVASPLHF
.,.,TRBV25-1,TRBJ1-5,TGTGCCAGCAGCCTCCACGGGCCGAATCAGCCCCAGCATTTT,CASSLHGPNQPQHF
.,.,TRBV25-1,TRBJ2-7,TGTGCCAGCAGTGCCTGGACAGTGAAAACCTACGAGCAGTACTTC,CASSAWTVKTYEQYF
.,.,TRBV5-6,TRBJ2-1,TGTGCCAGCAGCTTGTGGGGGGCCAGTTACAATGAGCAGTTCTTC,CASSLWGASYNEQFF
.,.,TRBV13,TRBJ2-7,TGTGCCAGCAGCTTAGGCCGACTATCCTACGAGCAGTACTTC,CASSLGRLSYEQYF
.,TRBD2,TRBV7-9,TRBJ2-7,TGTGCCAGCAGCGATAAGACTAGCGGAGACCTCTCCTACGAGCAGTACTTC,CASSDKTSGDLSYEQYF
.,.,TRBV2,TRBJ2-3,TGTGCCAGCAGCACACCGGGATTTAGCACAGATACGCAGTATTTT,CASSTPGFSTDTQYF
.,.,TRBV30,TRBJ2-3,TGTGCCTGGAACTCAGGGAACACAGATACGCAGTATTTT,CAWNSGNTDTQYF
few,TRBD2,TRBV12-5,TRBJ2-1,TGTGCTAGCCTAGCGGGGGGCTCCTACAATGAGCAGTTCTTC,CASLAGGSYNEQFF
once,.,TRBV19,TRBJ1-2,TGTGCCAGTAGGGTCCCCGGGACGTTGGATGGCTACACCTTC,CASRVPGTLDGYTF
.,.,TRBV2,TRBJ1-2,TGTGCCAGCAGAGGGACACCCGGCTACACCTTC,CASRGTPGYTF
.,.,TRBV9,TRBJ1-2,TGTGCCAGCAGCGTAGGAGGGGAGGGCTACACCTTC,CASSVGGEGYTF
few,TRBD2,TRBV20-1,TRBJ2-1,TGCAGTGCTAGACGGGGGGATGAGCAGTTCTTC,CSARRGDEQFF
.,TRBD1,TRBV5-6,TRBJ2-1,TGTGCCAGCAGCAACGCCGGGACAGGGGGCAGAAATGAGCAGTTCTTC,CASSNAGTGGRNEQFF
.,.,TRBV20-1,TRBJ2-1,TGCAGTGCTATAGGGAATGAGCAGTTCTTC,CSAIGNEQFF
.,.,TRBV6-5,TRBJ2-3,TGTGCCAGCAGTTGGGGAGATACGCAGTATTTT,CASSWGDTQYF
.,.,TRBV4-1,TRBJ1-1,TGCGCCAGCAGCCAAGACGTGGCAGGGGCGGGCACTGAAGCTTTCTTT,CASSQDVAGAGTEAFF
.,TRBD2,TRBV9,TRBJ2-3,TGTGCCAGCAGCGTAGGAGGGAGCGGGGGAGTCACAGATACGCAGTATTTT,CASSVGGSGGVTDTQYF
few,TRBD2,TRBV14,TRBJ2-5,TGTGCCAGCAGCCAAAGGGGACTAGCGGGGGAGACCCAGTACTTC,CASSQRGLAGETQYF
.,TRBD1,TRBV6-6,TRBJ1-4,TGTGCCAGCAGCCCGACAGGGATTTTTGAAAAACTGTTTTTT,CASSPTGIFEKLFF
.,TRBD1,TRBV10-3,TRBJ2-5,TGTGCCACCGACCGGGACAGCGACCAAGAGACCCAGTACTTC,CATDRDSDQETQYF
few,.,TRBV11-2,TRBJ1-2,TGTGCCAGCAGCCCGGGACCCGGAGGGGGCTACACCTTC,CASSPGPGGGYTF
.,TRBD1,TRBV4-1,TRBJ1-5,TGCGCCAGCAGCAACCCGGAGACAGGGCTTCAGCCCCAGCATTTT,CASSNPETGLQPQHF
.,.,TRBV15,TRBJ1-1,TGTGCCACCAGCATCCCATCAGGGGCCGGACCTGAAGCTTTCTTT,CATSIPSGAGPEAFF
.,.,TRBV25-1,TRBJ2-7,TGTGCCAGCAGTGAGTTCGGAATGGGGGAGCAGTACTTC,CASSEFGMGEQYF
.,.,TRBV2,TRBJ1-6,TGTGCCAGCAAACCCGGGGGCGCAATGAGTTCACCCCTCCACTTT,CASKPGGAMSSPLHF
.,.,TRBV4-2,TRBJ1-5,TGTGCCAGCAGCCAAGGGACCCTGCAGCCCCAGCATTTT,CASSQGTLQPQHF
few,.,TRBV5-4,TRBJ2-1,TGTGCCAGCAGCTTGGTGGTGACAGGCGGGAATGAGCAGTTCTTC,CASSLVVTGGNEQFF
.,.,TRBV27,TRBJ2-2,TGTGCCAGCAGTTTCTTCGGGGAGCTGTTTTTT,CASSFFGELFF
few,TRBD2,TRBV7-2,TRBJ2-7,TGTGCCAGCAGCGCCCGGGGGGGAGCCTACGAGCAGTACTTC,CASSARGGAYEQYF
.,TRBD2,TRBV7-9,TRBJ2-5,TGTGCCAGCAGCTTGACTAGCGGGGGGACGGAGACCCAGTACTTC,CASSLTSGGTETQYF
.,.,TRBV7-9,TRBJ2-7,TGTGCCAGCAGCCCCGACGGTTCGTACGAGCAGTACTTC,CASSPDGSYEQYF
.,.,TRBV9,TRBJ1-5,TGTGCCAGCAGCGTAGGGGGGGTTCAGCCCCAGCATTTT,CASSVGGVQPQHF
.,TRBD1,TRBV7-9,TRBJ1-1,TGTGCCAGCAGCTTCACAGGGGGCCATGAAGCTTTCTTT,CASSFTGGHEAFF
once,TRBD1,TRBV2,TRBJ1-4,TGTGCCAGCAGTGGGACAGGGAACGAAAAACTGTTTTTT,CASSGTGNEKLFF
.,.,TRBV30,TRBJ1-4,TGTGCCTGGAGTGTAGCTAATGAAAAACTGTTTTTT,CAWSVANEKLFF
.,TRBD1,TRBV29-1,TRBJ2-5,TGCAGCGTTGAAGATTCTCCGGGACAGAGCAAGCAGTACTTC,CSVEDSPGQSKQYF
.,.,TRBV7-2,TRBJ2-5,TGTGCCAGCAGCTTAAGAGGACTGTACCAAGAGACCCAGTACTTC,CASSLRGLYQETQYF
.,.,TRBV7-6,TRBJ2-1,TGTGCCAGCAGCTCAGACTTGGCGGGGGCTACATACAATGAGCAGTTCTTC,CASSSDLAGATYNEQFF
.,TRBD1,TRBV11-2,TRBJ1-2,TGTGCCAGCAGCTTCCCGGCAGGGGGCGAATATGGCTACACCTTC,CASSFPAGGEYGYTF